These T cell receptor beta chains were read from a single sample in a study of cytotoxic CD8 clonotypes in ibrutinib-treated CLL. Produced via immunoSEQ multiplex PCR; TCRdb's table is partial and in-frame only. The sample has about 140,000 clones, 65% to 85% seen once. The sample in question was PBMCs, obtained after 36 months of ibrutinib treatment. The source of these receptors is a human donor with chronic lymphocytic leukemia. Each CDR3 is given with its conserved first and last residue. D genes are given only for firm matches. A row's size may be missing; if present it is once, few, many or a size class.

D: .
J: TRBJ1-6
V: TRBV30
size: .
DNA: TGTGCCTGGAGTGCCCGGGGGTCTCGTAATTCACCCCTCCACTTT
CDR3: CAWSARGSRNSPLHF

D: TRBD1
J: TRBJ1-1
V: TRBV18
size: .
DNA: TGTGCCAGCTCAACAGGGGGCTCGGTTGAAGCTTTCTTT
CDR3: CASSTGGSVEAFF

D: .
J: TRBJ2-3
V: TRBV10-2
size: .
DNA: TGCGCCAGCAGTGAGCCGGGAACTAGCACAGATACGCAGTATTTT
CDR3: CASSEPGTSTDTQYF

D: TRBD2
J: TRBJ2-7
V: TRBV5-1
size: .
DNA: TGCGCCAGCAGCTTGGCTAGCGGGATGTTTGGCGAGCAGTACTTC
CDR3: CASSLASGMFGEQYF

D: .
J: TRBJ1-5
V: TRBV29-1
size: .
DNA: TGCAGCGTTGTTGGCAACGGCAATCAGCCCCAGCATTTT
CDR3: CSVVGNGNQPQHF

D: .
J: TRBJ1-1
V: TRBV28
size: .
DNA: TGTGCCAGCGAACGGGGGTTCGGAATGAACACTGAAGCTTTCTTT
CDR3: CASERGFGMNTEAFF

D: TRBD1
J: TRBJ1-1
V: TRBV2
size: .
DNA: TGTGCCAGCAGTTGGACAGGGCGGACCACTGAAGCTTTCTTT
CDR3: CASSWTGRTTEAFF

D: TRBD1
J: TRBJ2-7
V: TRBV25-1
size: .
DNA: TGTGCCAGCAGGCGACAGGGTTACGAGCAGTACTTC
CDR3: CASRRQGYEQYF

D: .
J: TRBJ1-4
V: TRBV5-1
size: .
DNA: TGCGCCAGCAGCTACCAGGGCACTAATGAAAAACTGTTTTTT
CDR3: CASSYQGTNEKLFF

D: .
J: TRBJ2-1
V: TRBV11-2
size: .
DNA: TGTGCCAGCTCCCCGGGGCTGGGTCGCTACAATGAGCAGTTCTTC
CDR3: CASSPGLGRYNEQFF

D: .
J: TRBJ2-1
V: TRBV2
size: .
DNA: TGTGCCAGCGAAAATGTGGATGAGCAGTTCTTC
CDR3: CASENVDEQFF

D: .
J: TRBJ2-2
V: TRBV5-1
size: .
DNA: TGCGCCAGCAGCTTGACCGGGAAGAACACCGGGGAGCTGTTTTTT
CDR3: CASSLTGKNTGELFF

D: .
J: TRBJ2-1
V: TRBV5-1
size: .
DNA: TGCGCCAGCAGCGGCGCCGGGTTGGACAATGAGCAGTTCTTC
CDR3: CASSGAGLDNEQFF

D: .
J: TRBJ2-3
V: TRBV5-1
size: .
DNA: TGCGCCAGCAGCCTGATCTCGGCAGGTTCCACAGATACGCAGTATTTT
CDR3: CASSLISAGSTDTQYF

D: TRBD1
J: TRBJ1-1
V: TRBV19
size: .
DNA: TGTGCCAGTAGTGACATCCCGGGACAGGGCGCAGCTTTCTTT
CDR3: CASSDIPGQGAAFF

D: .
J: TRBJ2-7
V: TRBV2
size: .
DNA: TGTGCCAGCTCCGGTGGGGTGGGCGAGCAGTACTTC
CDR3: CASSGGVGEQYF

D: TRBD1
J: TRBJ1-2
V: TRBV30
size: .
DNA: TGTGCCTGGATTATACAGGGGGCTAAAAACTATGGCTACACCTTC
CDR3: CAWIIQGAKNYGYTF

D: .
J: TRBJ1-2
V: TRBV19
size: .
DNA: TGTGCCAGTAGTATGAGGGGAAATAAGGGAAAAAATGGCTACACCTTC
CDR3: CASSMRGNKGKNGYTF

D: .
J: TRBJ2-7
V: TRBV6-5
size: .
DNA: TGTGCCAGCAGAATCAACCTGATGCCCTACGAGCAGTACTTC
CDR3: CASRINLMPYEQYF

D: .
J: TRBJ2-3
V: TRBV30
size: .
DNA: TGTGCCGGGGGTAGGGGCACAGATACGCAGTATTTT
CDR3: CAGGRGTDTQYF

D: .
J: TRBJ2-5
V: TRBV18
size: .
DNA: TGTGCCAGCTCAATACAAGAGACCCAGTACTTC
CDR3: CASSIQETQYF

D: TRBD1
J: TRBJ1-2
V: TRBV27
size: many
DNA: TGTGCCAGCAGTTCATGGACAGGTGTCTACACCTTC
CDR3: CASSSWTGVYTF

D: .
J: TRBJ1-3
V: TRBV7-7
size: few
DNA: TGTGCCAGCAGCCCGACAGCTACTGGAAACACCATATATTTT
CDR3: CASSPTATGNTIYF

D: .
J: TRBJ2-7
V: TRBV15
size: .
DNA: TGTGCCACAAGTACAGGAAACTACGAGCAGTACTTC
CDR3: CATSTGNYEQYF

D: TRBD2
J: TRBJ2-7
V: TRBV5-1
size: .
DNA: TGCGCCAGCAGCTTGGGGGTGCGGGACTACTACGAGCAGTACTTC
CDR3: CASSLGVRDYYEQYF

D: TRBD1
J: TRBJ1-6
V: TRBV30
size: .
DNA: TGTGCCACTGACAGGGGTAATTCACCCCTCCACTTT
CDR3: CATDRGNSPLHF

D: .
J: TRBJ1-1
V: TRBV7-9
size: .
DNA: TGTGCCAGCAGCTTAGCTCCCCGAAAGGTAGCGGACACTGAAGCTTTCTTT
CDR3: CASSLAPRKVADTEAFF

D: .
J: TRBJ2-7
V: TRBV10-2
size: .
DNA: TGCGCCAGCAGTGTCGGGGCAGGGGTCGGCGAGCAGTACTTC
CDR3: CASSVGAGVGEQYF

D: .
J: TRBJ1-2
V: TRBV13
size: .
DNA: TGTGCCAGCAGCTTAGGCCCATACGATGGCTACACCTTC
CDR3: CASSLGPYDGYTF

D: .
J: TRBJ2-4
V: TRBV30
size: .
DNA: TGTGCCTGGAGTCCGGGCCCTATACGGGAGTGGTACTTC
CDR3: CAWSPGPIREWYF

D: .
J: TRBJ1-4
V: TRBV11-2
size: .
DNA: TGTGCCAGCAGCTCTTCAGGAGCAACTAATGAAAAACTGTTTTTT
CDR3: CASSSSGATNEKLFF

D: .
J: TRBJ1-2
V: TRBV6-1
size: few
DNA: TGTGCCAGCAAAGGGTCGACCCAGCTCGTCTATGGCTACACCTTC
CDR3: CASKGSTQLVYGYTF

D: .
J: TRBJ1-2
V: TRBV27
size: .
DNA: TGTGCCAGCAGTTCGCGGTTAGGTGTTTGGGGCTACACCTTC
CDR3: CASSSRLGVWGYTF